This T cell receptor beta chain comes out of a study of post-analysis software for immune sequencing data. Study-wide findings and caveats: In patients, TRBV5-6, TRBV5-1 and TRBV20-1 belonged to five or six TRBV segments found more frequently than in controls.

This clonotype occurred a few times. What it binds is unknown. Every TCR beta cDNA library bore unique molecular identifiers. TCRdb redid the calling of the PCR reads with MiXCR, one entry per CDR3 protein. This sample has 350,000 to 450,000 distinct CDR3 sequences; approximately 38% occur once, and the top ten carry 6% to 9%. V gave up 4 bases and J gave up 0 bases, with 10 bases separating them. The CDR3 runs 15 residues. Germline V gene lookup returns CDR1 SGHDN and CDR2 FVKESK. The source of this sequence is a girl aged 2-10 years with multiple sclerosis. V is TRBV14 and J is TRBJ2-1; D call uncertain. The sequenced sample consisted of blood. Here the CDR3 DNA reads TGTGCCAGCAGCCCCCTCGGGTACTCCTACAATGAGCAGTTCTTC. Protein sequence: CASSPLGYSYNEQFF.